Listed here are 14 T cell receptor beta chains from one sample, sequenced in a study of cytomegalovirus exposure and HLA in healthy donors. The PCR contained 60 Vbeta and 13 Jbeta primers. Assay used: immunoSEQ multiplex PCR; TCRdb lists only in-frame clones, some missing. The table records around 90,000 clones, about 79% of them present only once. The sequenced sample consisted of PBMCs. The receptors here all came from a man in his fifties in good health and CMV-seronegative.

V is TRBV7-9 and J is TRBJ2-1, with TRBD2 matching over 10 bases. V shed 4 bases and J 0 bases; nucleotides not matched to a gene: 6. The CDR3 has 17 residues. Germline assignment: CDR1 SEHNR and CDR2 FQNEAQ (reference sequence). The CDR3 coding sequence is TGTGCCAGCAGCTCAGGACTAGCGGAAGGCTCCTACAATGAGCAGTTCTTC. Encoded protein: CASSSGLAEGSYNEQFF.

The chain is built from TRBV28 and TRBJ1-1; 7 bases match TRBD1. Per the germline V gene, CDR1 is MDHEN and CDR2 is SYDVKM. V lost 3 bases to trimming and J lost 4 bases; unmatched junction nucleotides: 8. This CDR3 spans 15 amino acids. CDR3 nucleotides: TGTGCCAGCAGTTTCAGGAACAGGGGTGGCACTGAAGCTTTCTTT. It translates to CASSFRNRGGTEAFF.

The J gene is TRBJ2-4, the V gene TRBV14; maybe TRBD2 (5 bases). V lost 5 bases and J lost 0, with 8 bases in between. Germline CDR1 reads SGHDN; CDR2 reads FVKESK. This CDR3 spans 14 amino acids. The DNA of the CDR3 is TGTGCCAGCAGCGACTACCTAGCCAAAAACATTCAGTACTTC. Its translation is CASSDYLAKNIQYF.

The CDR3 nucleotides read TGTGCCTGGAGAGAAGAGGGGGCCAGCAATCAGCCCCAGCATTTT. It yields the protein CAWREEGASNQPQHF. V is TRBV30 and J is TRBJ1-5, with 7 bases matching TRBD1. This CDR3 has 15 residues. The V gene's germline CDR1 is GTSNPN and CDR2 SVGIG (reference sequence). Trimming took 3 bases from V and 1 from J; bases not matched to a gene: 6.

The genes are TRBV28 and TRBJ1-1, with no clear D. Trimming cost V 8 bases and J 1 base, with 11 bases left between them. The CDR3 extends over 13 amino acids. The germline V gene has CDR1 MDHEN and CDR2 SYDVKM. The CDR3 loop reads CASHRLGNTEAFF. The CDR3 nucleotides read TGTGCCAGCCATAGGCTAGGGAACACTGAAGCTTTCTTT.

The V gene is TRBV7-3, the J gene TRBJ2-5; the D gene is possibly TRBD1 (5 bases). The CDR3 length is 13 residues. The germline CDR1 and CDR2 sequences are SGHTA and FQGTGA. The V end was cut by 3 bases, the J end by 4 bases, with 9 bases between. CDR3 DNA: TGTGCCAGCAGCTTTAATAGGGGAGAGACCCAGTACTTC. Its translation: CASSFNRGETQYF.

The V gene is TRBV27, the J gene TRBJ1-1; possible D gene TRBD1, 6 bases. From germline, CDR1 is MNHEY and CDR2 SMNVEV (reference sequence). CDR3 length equals 14 residues. Trimming took 6 bases from V and 4 from J, leaving 15 bases between them. The CDR3 here is CASRPPGAGTEAFF. DNA of the CDR3: TGTGCCAGCAGACCCCCAGGGGCTGGCACTGAAGCTTTCTTT.

This clone was counted once. This chain links TRBV19 with TRBJ2-4, with a tentative D call TRBD2 (5 bases). The CDR3 contains 13 residues. The germline V gene has CDR1 LNHDA and CDR2 SQIVND (reference sequence). V was trimmed by 6 bases and J by 1 base, leaving 7 bases between them. The CDR3 loop is CASRDSAKNIQYF. In DNA, the CDR3 is TGTGCCAGTAGGGACTCGGCCAAAAACATTCAGTACTTC. Full variable domain (rest looked up from reference TRBV19 and TRBJ2-4): DGGITQSPKYLFRKEGQNVTLSCEQNLNHDAMYWYRQDPGQGLRLIYYSQIVNDFQKGDIAEGYSVSREKKESFPLTVTSAQKNPTAFYLCASRDSAKNIQYFGAGTRLSVL.

CDR3 coding DNA: TGTGCCAGCAGCTTAGTGGCGGGGCCAAGCACAGATACGCAGTATTTT. Encoded protein: CASSLVAGPSTDTQYF. The V call is TRBV7-9, the J call TRBJ2-3, with TRBD2 as a possible D gene (6 bases). CDR1 is SEHNR and CDR2 is FQNEAQ in the germline V gene (reference sequence). CDR3 length: 16 residues. Trimming stripped 1 base from V and 0 bases from J, with 11 bases between.

The genes are TRBV5-1 and TRBJ1-6; a weak D match, TRBD1 (6 bases). The CDR3 runs to 15 residues. The V and J ends lost 4 bases and 7 bases respectively, with 15 bases between them. Germline V gene sequence: CDR1 SGHRS, CDR2 YFSETQ. The CDR3 region has the DNA TGCGCCAGCAGCCCAGAAGGACAGCTAAATTCACCCCTCCACTTT. Its translation is CASSPEGQLNSPLHF.

The chain combines TRBV4-3 with TRBJ1-4, with D perhaps TRBD1 (6 bases). CDR1 is LGHNA, CDR2 YSLEER, per germline. CDR3 length: 17 amino acids. The V gene lost 0 bases and the J gene lost 6 bases, with 17 bases spanning the gap. CDR3 protein: CASSQEAPGAEDEKLFF. CDR3 nucleotide sequence: TGCGCCAGCAGCCAAGAGGCGCCAGGGGCCGAAGATGAAAAACTGTTTTTT.

V and J are TRBV7-2 and TRBJ2-3, with D tentatively TRBD2 (6 bases). This CDR3 has 16 residues. Deletions cut 1 base from V and 3 bases from J, with 14 bases between. The germline CDR1 and CDR2 sequences are SGHTA and FQGNSA. The CDR3 region has the DNA TGTGCCAGCAGCTTAGTCGCGGGGATGGGAACAGATACGCAGTATTTT. It yields the protein CASSLVAGMGTDTQYF.

The chain uses TRBV19 and TRBJ1-2, with 8 positions matching TRBD1. Germline V gene data show CDR1 as LNHDA and CDR2 as SQIVND (reference sequence). The CDR3 covers 14 residues. J lost 8 bases, V lost 5 bases, and 10 bases had no gene match. CDR3 residues: CASSPDRGSYGYTF. CDR3 DNA sequence: TGTGCCAGTAGTCCAGACAGGGGCTCGTACGGCTACACCTTC.

The V and J genes are TRBV18 and TRBJ1-5; no definite D call. The CDR3 spans 13 residues. Germline CDR1 KGHSH, CDR2 LQKENI. Trimming stripped 3 bases from V and 6 bases from J, with 9 bases between. The chain's CDR3 is CASSPVRGQPQHF. CDR3 nucleotide sequence: TGTGCCAGCTCACCGGTTCGGGGTCAGCCCCAGCATTTT.